The clone carrying this TCR beta chain is categorized as medium-sized. The antigen is not known. Unmatched junction bases numbered 14, after V lost 6 bases and J lost 7 bases. This CDR3 is 18 amino acids long. Germline CDR1 and CDR2: MNHNS and SASEGT. The TCR library protocol attached unique molecular identifiers to the individual cDNA molecules. MiXCR, run by TCRdb on the 5' RACE reads, gives a single entry per CDR3 protein. Of about 60,000 distinct CDR3 sequences listed, more than 12% are singletons. The data belong to a study of early T cells in non-severe SARS-CoV-2 infection. At the level of the study: The input, bulk RNA from unsorted whole blood, was sequenced, and chains were unpaired.

Findings of the study overall: VDJdb matching favored anti-spike CD8 responses, missing private and CD4 specificities.

The chain recombines TRBV6-1 with TRBJ2-2, with 13 bases fitting TRBD2. Source: whole blood, taken at baseline. This sequence was found in an adult who was a healthcare worker with PCR-confirmed SARS-CoV-2 infection or an uninfected control (not recorded which). CDR3 DNA sequence: TGTGCCAGCAGGTTCACCTCCGGGACTAGCGGGGTCGGCGGGGAGCTGTTTTTT. This codes for CASRFTSGTSGVGGELFF.